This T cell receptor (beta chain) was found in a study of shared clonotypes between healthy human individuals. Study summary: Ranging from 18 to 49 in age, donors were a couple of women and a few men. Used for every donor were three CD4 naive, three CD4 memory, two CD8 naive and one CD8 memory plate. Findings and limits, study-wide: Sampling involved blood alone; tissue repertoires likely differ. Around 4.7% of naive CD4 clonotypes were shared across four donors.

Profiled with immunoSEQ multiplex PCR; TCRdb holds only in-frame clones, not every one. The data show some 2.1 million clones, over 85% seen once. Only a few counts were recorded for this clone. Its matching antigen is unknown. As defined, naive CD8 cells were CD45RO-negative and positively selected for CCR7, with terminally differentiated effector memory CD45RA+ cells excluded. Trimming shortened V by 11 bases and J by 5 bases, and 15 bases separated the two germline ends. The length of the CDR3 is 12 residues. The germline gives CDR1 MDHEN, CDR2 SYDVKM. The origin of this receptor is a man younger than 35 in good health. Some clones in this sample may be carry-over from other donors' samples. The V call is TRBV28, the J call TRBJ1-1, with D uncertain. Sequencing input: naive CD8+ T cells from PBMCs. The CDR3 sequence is CAHKREGTEAFF. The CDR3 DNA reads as TGTGCCCACAAGCGGGAAGGGACTGAAGCTTTCTTT.